The 22 T cell receptor beta chains listed next were all sequenced from one sample in a study of blood T cells in healthy people across ages. Combining a sample-barcoded 5' primer with a J-beta primer mix, a second PCR ran for about 6 to 11 cycles. TCRdb ran MiXCR on the 5' RACE reads and lists one entry per CDR3 protein. The table lists fewer than 750,000 distinct CDR3 sequences, 40% to 65% of them singletons, with roughly 14% in the top ten. Sequencing was done on a sample of blood. These receptors were obtained from an elderly woman in good health.

Concerning this clonotype: Since a much larger clone is just one base distant, this may be a read error. The J gene is TRBJ2-1, the V gene TRBV29-1; D is possibly TRBD1 or TRBD2 (5 bases each). V lost 5 bases, J lost 5 bases, and 16 bases lay in between. CDR3 size: 14 residues. The V gene's germline CDR1 is SQVTM and CDR2 ANQGSEA. CDR3 bases: TGCAGCGTTAAGGGGACGGATACCCACAATGAGCAGTTCTTC. The encoded protein is CSVKGTDTHNEQFF.

V is TRBV24-1 and J is TRBJ2-5; TRBD2 aligns across 8 bases. Germline V gives CDR1 KGHDR, CDR2 SFDVKD. The CDR3 contains 14 residues. Unmatched junction bases numbered 2, after V lost 4 bases and J lost 2 bases. CDR3 nucleotides: TGTGCCACCAGTGAGACTAGCGCGCAAGAGACCCAGTACTTC. Translating it yields CATSETSAQETQYF.

This clonotype was counted ten times or more. This chain links TRBV20-1 with TRBJ2-1, with 7 bases that match TRBD2. J was trimmed by 6 bases and V by 7 bases; bases with no gene match: 12. Germline CDR1 reads DFQATT; CDR2 reads SNEGSKA (reference sequence). The CDR3 is 14 amino acids. The DNA of the CDR3 is TGCAGTGGGGGTGCTAGCGGAAATCCCAATGAGCAGTTCTTC. As protein: CSGGASGNPNEQFF.

Points on this clonotype: A much larger clone lies one base from this, so it may be a read error. The chain employs TRBV20-1 and TRBJ2-1; D not resolved. Looked up from germline, CDR1 is DFQATT and CDR2 is SNEGSKA (reference sequence). Trimming left V 3 bases short and J 1 base short, with 7 bases between. This CDR3 is built from 13 residues. DNA for the CDR3: TGCAGTGCTAGTCCAGATTCCTACAATGAGCAGTTCTTC. It specifies CSASPDSYNEQFF.

A single count supports this clonotype. This clone may be a read error of a much larger clone one base away. The CDR3 reads CASSDSGYGNTF. CDR3 coding DNA: TGTGCCAGCAGTGACAGCGGCTATGGCAACACCTTC. The chain carries TRBV12-3 or TRBV12-4 and TRBJ1-2; TRBD1 is a possible D gene (5 bases). The CDR3 extends over 12 amino acids.

With regard to this clonotype: It may be a read error: a sequence one base away is much more abundant. The chain has TRBV3-1 and TRBJ2-1; unclear D gene. Germline CDR1 LGHDT, CDR2 YNNKEL (reference sequence). This CDR3 is built from 12 residues. The CDR3 bases are TGTGCCGGCAGCCACGCAGTAGAGGAGCAGTTCTTC. Translation: CAGSHAVEEQFF.

This clonotype was recorded a few times. Possible read error: a much larger clone is one base away. The chain has TRBV6-6 and TRBJ1-4, with 7 bases matching TRBD1. Looked up from germline, CDR1 is MNHNY and CDR2 is SVGAGI (reference sequence). The CDR3 has 16 amino acids. The CDR3 spells CTSIPTGATTNEKLFF. The CDR3 DNA reads as TGTACCAGCATTCCTACAGGGGCTACAACTAATGAAAAACTGTTTTTT.

The chain couples TRBV20-1 to TRBJ2-1; D possibly corresponds to TRBD1 (5 bases). The J call is uncertain, as TRBJ2-7 better fits the DNA end. Germline lookup yields CDR1 DFQATT and CDR2 SNEGSKA (reference sequence). CDR3 length equals 14 residues. This CDR3 reads CSARDLRGYYEQYF. The CDR3, as DNA: TGCAGTGCTAGAGATTTAAGGGGCTACTACGAGCAGTACTTC.

The gene calls are TRBV20-1 and TRBJ1-2, with unresolved D. V was clipped by 3 bases and J by 2 bases, with 10 bases between them. The CDR3 has 13 amino acids. CDR1 is DFQATT, CDR2 SNEGSKA, per germline (reference sequence). The CDR3 loop reads CSASNLRNYGYTF. For the CDR3, the DNA is TGCAGTGCTAGTAATCTGCGAAACTATGGCTACACCTTC.

The V and J genes are TRBV7-9 and TRBJ2-5, with 8 bases that match TRBD2. V trimming: 5 bases; J trimming: 4 bases; junction bases outside the gene matches: 12. The CDR3 sequence is 16 residues long. CDR1 and CDR2 from the germline V gene are SEHNR and FQNEAQ (reference sequence). The CDR3 loop reads CASSPDYSGSVETQYF. DNA for the CDR3: TGTGCCAGCAGCCCCGACTACAGCGGGAGTGTAGAGACCCAGTACTTC.

The chain is built from TRBV11-2 and TRBJ1-5, with TRBD1 as a possible D gene (6 bases). Trimming pared 0 bases from V and 6 bases from J, leaving 15 bases between. CDR1 is SGHAT, CDR2 FQNNGV, per germline. CDR3 length: 16 residues. DNA for the CDR3: TGTGCCAGCAGCTTAGATGGGGGCGCCAGGGCTCAGCCCCAGCATTTT. It translates to CASSLDGGARAQPQHF. The full variable domain, in which reference TRBV11-2 and TRBJ1-5 provide the parts outside the CDR3, is EAGVAQSPRYKIIEKRQSVAFWCNPISGHATLYWYQQILGQGPKLLIQFQNNGVVDDSQLPKDRFSAERLKGVDSTLKIQPAKLEDSAVYLCASSLDGGARAQPQHFGDGTRLSIL.

V usage is TRBV2 and J usage is TRBJ2-5; no definite D call. The CDR3 totals 10 residues. CDR1 is SNHLY, CDR2 FYNNEI, per germline. With 6 bases removed from V and 11 bases from J, the gap between germline ends came to 10 bases. The CDR3 DNA reads TGTGCCAGCAGAGGGTCGGTGCAGTACTTC. The encoded protein is CASRGSVQYF.

This clonotype was seen just once. Mismatch with germline at one junction end may stem from a read error. The rearrangement uses TRBV4-2 and TRBJ2-7, with D maybe TRBD2 (6 bases). The CDR3 has 16 residues. Germline values: CDR1 LGHNA, CDR2 YNFKEQ. DNA of the CDR3: TGTGTCAGCAGCCCCGCGGTTCGGGGCGGGGCCTACGAGCAGTACTTC. Residues: CVSSPAVRGGAYEQYF.

The chain combines TRBV29-1 with TRBJ1-2, with 8 bases lining up with TRBD1. Germline CDR1 reads SQVTM; CDR2 reads ANQGSEA. J was trimmed by 2 bases and V by 2 bases; bases with no gene match: 4. This CDR3 is built from 14 residues. The CDR3 DNA sequence: TGCAGCGTTGAACACAGGGGGAACAACTATGGCTACACCTTC. It codes for CSVEHRGNNYGYTF.

The rearrangement links TRBV12-3 or TRBV12-4 to TRBJ2-3; no clear D. The V end was cut by 6 bases, the J end by 4 bases, with 11 bases between. The CDR3 runs 13 residues. Here the CDR3 reads CASSAMSADTQYF. Written as DNA, the CDR3 is TGTGCCAGCAGCGCCATGAGTGCAGATACGCAGTATTTT.

Many counts were recorded for this clonotype. The CDR3 here is CASSENSPPYEQYF. The CDR3 DNA reads as TGTGCCAGCAGTGAGAACAGTCCCCCCTACGAGCAGTACTTC. The V and J genes are TRBV2 and TRBJ2-7, with unresolved D. The CDR3 consists of 14 residues. Trimming cost V 3 bases and J 2 bases, with 11 bases left between them. Germline CDR1 is SNHLY and CDR2 is FYNNEI.

This clonotype was observed a few times. As DNA, the CDR3 is TGTGCCAGCAGTTTGTACAGACCGTATGGCTACACCTTC. This gives the protein CASSLYRPYGYTF. J is TRBJ1-2 and V is TRBV12-3 or TRBV12-4, with D hard to call. Trimming cost V 3 bases and J 5 bases, with 10 bases left between them. There are 13 residues in the CDR3.

This clonotype was picked up one time. The chain recombines TRBV4-3 with TRBJ2-7, with D maybe TRBD2 (7 bases). CDR1 is LGHNA and CDR2 is YSLEER in the germline V gene. This CDR3 comprises 14 residues. With 0 bases removed from V and 6 bases from J, the gap between germline ends came to 12 bases. Written as DNA, the CDR3 is TGCGCCAGCAGCCAAGAGGAAGGGGGGGGCGAGCAGTACTTC. Translated, it gives CASSQEEGGGEQYF.

Note on this clonotype: A much more abundant neighbour one base away suggests this may be a read error. V gene TRBV4-1 combines with J gene TRBJ2-4; 8 nucleotides align to TRBD1. The CDR3 length is 15 residues. CDR1 and CDR2 from the germline V gene are MGHRA and YSYEKL. In DNA, the CDR3 is TGCGCCAGCAGCCAAGATGGCAGGGGGCATAACACTCAGTACTTC. Amino acids: CASSQDGRGHNTQYF.

Comments on this clonotype: A read error may be the cause here, since a much bigger clone is one base away. This rearrangement joins TRBV6-5 to TRBJ2-3, with 7 positions matching TRBD1. From germline, CDR1 is MNHEY and CDR2 SVGAGI. V was clipped by 4 bases and J by 2 bases; unmatched bases: 6. The CDR3 extends over 15 amino acids. DNA for the CDR3: TGTGCCAGCAGTTTCAACAGGGGTCACACAGATACGCAGTATTTT. Its protein product is CASSFNRGHTDTQYF.

The chain employs TRBV29-1 and TRBJ1-2; 7 bases agree with TRBD1. Looked up from germline, CDR1 is SQVTM and CDR2 is ANQGSEA. The CDR3 contains 13 residues. Unmatched junction bases numbered 4, after V lost 3 bases and J lost 3 bases. In DNA form, the CDR3 reads TGCAGCGTTGAGACAGGGACGGACTATGGCTACACCTTC. Residues: CSVETGTDYGYTF.

CDR3 bases: TGTGCCAGTAGGGACAGGGGTGGGGAGCAGTTCTTC. Its protein is CASRDRGGEQFF. The rearrangement uses TRBV2 and TRBJ2-1; TRBD1 aligns across 10 bases. V shed 9 bases and J 10 bases; nucleotides not matched to a gene: 6. The CDR3 has 12 amino acids. CDR1 is SNHLY and CDR2 is FYNNEI in the germline V gene.